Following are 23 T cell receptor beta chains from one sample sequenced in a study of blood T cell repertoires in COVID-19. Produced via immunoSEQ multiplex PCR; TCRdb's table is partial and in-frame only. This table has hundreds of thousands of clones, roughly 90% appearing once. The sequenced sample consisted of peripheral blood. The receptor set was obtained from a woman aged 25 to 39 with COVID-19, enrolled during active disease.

CDR3 bases: TGTGCCAGCAGTTACTCACAGGGGGCGCTTCTTAATGGCTACACCTTC. Residues: CASSYSQGALLNGYTF. The chain uses TRBV6-5 and TRBJ1-2; 9 bases fit TRBD1. In germline, CDR1 is MNHEY, CDR2 SVGAGI. V dropped 0 bases and J dropped 6; count of bases not matched to a gene: 8. The CDR3 extends over 16 amino acids.

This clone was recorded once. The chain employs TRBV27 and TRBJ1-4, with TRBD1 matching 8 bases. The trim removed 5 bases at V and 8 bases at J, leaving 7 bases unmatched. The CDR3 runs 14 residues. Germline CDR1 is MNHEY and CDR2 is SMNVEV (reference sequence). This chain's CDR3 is CASSLTGGGEKLFF. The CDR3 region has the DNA TGTGCCAGCAGTCTAACAGGGGGTGGCGAAAAACTGTTTTTT.

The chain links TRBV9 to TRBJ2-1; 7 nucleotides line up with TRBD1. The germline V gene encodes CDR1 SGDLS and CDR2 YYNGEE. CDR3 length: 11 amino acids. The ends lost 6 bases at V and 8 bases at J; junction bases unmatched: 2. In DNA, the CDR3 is TGTGCCAGCATGAGGGGGCATGAGCAGTTCTTC. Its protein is CASMRGHEQFF.

DNA for the CDR3: TGTGCCAGCAGTGAAGCGAATCGGCTAGCGGGGGGGCGGGAGACCCAGTACTTC. Translating gives CASSEANRLAGGRETQYF. The chain links TRBV2 to TRBJ2-5; 12 positions match TRBD2. With V trimmed by 0 bases and J by 5 bases, 10 bases remained unmatched. Germline V gives CDR1 SNHLY, CDR2 FYNNEI. The CDR3 contains 18 residues.

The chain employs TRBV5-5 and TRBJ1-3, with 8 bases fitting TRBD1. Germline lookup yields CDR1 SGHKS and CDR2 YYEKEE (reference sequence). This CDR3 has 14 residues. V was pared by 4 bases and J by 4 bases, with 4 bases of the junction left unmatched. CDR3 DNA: TGTGCCAGCAGCCCCTGGGACAGGGGAAACACCATATATTTT. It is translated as CASSPWDRGNTIYF.

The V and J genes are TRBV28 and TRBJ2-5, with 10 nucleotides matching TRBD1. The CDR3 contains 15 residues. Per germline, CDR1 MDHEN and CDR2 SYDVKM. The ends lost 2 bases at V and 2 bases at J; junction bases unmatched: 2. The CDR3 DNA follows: TGTGCCAGCAGTTTAATGGACAGGGGGCAAGAGACCCAGTACTTC. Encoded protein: CASSLMDRGQETQYF.

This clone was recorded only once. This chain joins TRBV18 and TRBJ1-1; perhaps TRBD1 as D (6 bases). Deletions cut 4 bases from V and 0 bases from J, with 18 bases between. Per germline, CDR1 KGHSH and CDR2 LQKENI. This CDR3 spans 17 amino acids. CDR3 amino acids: CASSLRQELILNTEAFF. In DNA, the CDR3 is TGTGCCAGCTCACTAAGACAGGAGTTAATACTGAACACTGAAGCTTTCTTT.

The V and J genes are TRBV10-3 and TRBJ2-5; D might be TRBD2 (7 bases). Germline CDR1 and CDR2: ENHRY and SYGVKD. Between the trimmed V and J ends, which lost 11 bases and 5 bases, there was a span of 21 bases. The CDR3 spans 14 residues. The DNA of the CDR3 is TGTGCCTCCCAACAGGGCGCGGGAGAGGAGACCCAGTACTTC. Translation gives CASQQGAGEETQYF.

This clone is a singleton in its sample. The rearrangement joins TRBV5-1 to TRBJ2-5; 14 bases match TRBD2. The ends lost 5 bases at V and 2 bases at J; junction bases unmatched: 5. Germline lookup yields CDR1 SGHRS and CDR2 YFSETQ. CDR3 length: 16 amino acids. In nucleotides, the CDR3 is TGCGCCAGCAGTCGGACTAGCGGGGGGCAACAAGAGACCCAGTACTTC. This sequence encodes CASSRTSGGQQETQYF.

Written as DNA, the CDR3 is TGTGCCAGCTCAGCGGCAGGGGGCTCTGTTAAAGAGACCCAGTACTTC. Translated: CASSAAGGSVKETQYF. The J gene is TRBJ2-5, the V gene TRBV18; 8 bases line up with TRBD1. The CDR3 contains 16 residues. The germline CDR1 and CDR2 sequences are KGHSH and LQKENI. Trimming removed 5 bases from V and 3 bases from J; junction bases left unmatched: 11.

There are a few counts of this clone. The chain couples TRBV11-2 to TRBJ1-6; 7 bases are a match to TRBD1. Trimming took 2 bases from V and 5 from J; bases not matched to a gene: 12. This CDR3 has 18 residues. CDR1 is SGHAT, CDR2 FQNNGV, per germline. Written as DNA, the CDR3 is TGTGCCAGCAGCTTATCCGGACAGGTCAGAGGCAATAATTCACCCCTCCACTTT. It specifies CASSLSGQVRGNNSPLHF.

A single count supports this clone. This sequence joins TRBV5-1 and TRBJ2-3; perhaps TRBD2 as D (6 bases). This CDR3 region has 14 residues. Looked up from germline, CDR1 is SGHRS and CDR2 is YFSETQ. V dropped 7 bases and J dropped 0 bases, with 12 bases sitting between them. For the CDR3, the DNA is TGCGCCAGCCGGTCGGGGACTAGCACAGATACGCAGTATTTT. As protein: CASRSGTSTDTQYF. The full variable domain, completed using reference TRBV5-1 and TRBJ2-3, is KAGVTQTPRYLIKTRGQQVTLSCSPISGHRSVSWYQQTPGQGLQFLFEYFSETQRNKGNFPGRFSGRQFSNSRSEMNVSTLELGDSALYLCASRSGTSTDTQYFGPGTRLTVL.

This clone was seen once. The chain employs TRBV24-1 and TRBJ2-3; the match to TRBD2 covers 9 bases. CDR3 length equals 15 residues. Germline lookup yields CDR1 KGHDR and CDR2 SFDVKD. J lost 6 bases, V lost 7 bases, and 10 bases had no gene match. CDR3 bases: TGTGCCACCAGCCTTAGCGGGGGATCCCCCGATACGCAGTATTTT. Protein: CATSLSGGSPDTQYF.

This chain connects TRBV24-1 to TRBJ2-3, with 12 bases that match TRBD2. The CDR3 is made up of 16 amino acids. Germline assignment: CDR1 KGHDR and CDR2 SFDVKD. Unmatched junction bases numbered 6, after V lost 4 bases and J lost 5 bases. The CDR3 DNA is TGTGCCACCAGTGACCCTAGCGGGGGGGCTAGAGATACGCAGTATTTT. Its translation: CATSDPSGGARDTQYF.

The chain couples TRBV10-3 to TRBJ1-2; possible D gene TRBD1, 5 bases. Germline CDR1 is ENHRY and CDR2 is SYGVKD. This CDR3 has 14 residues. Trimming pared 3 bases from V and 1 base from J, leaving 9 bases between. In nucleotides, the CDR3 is TGTGCCATCAGTGACAGGGTCATTAACTATGGCTACACCTTC. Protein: CAISDRVINYGYTF.

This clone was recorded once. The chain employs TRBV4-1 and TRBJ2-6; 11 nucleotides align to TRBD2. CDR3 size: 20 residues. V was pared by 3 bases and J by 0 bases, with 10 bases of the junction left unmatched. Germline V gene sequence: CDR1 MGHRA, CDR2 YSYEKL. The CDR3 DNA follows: TGCGCCAGCAGCCATTGGGCTCTAGCGGGGGGAGACTCTGGGGCCAACGTCCTGACTTTC. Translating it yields CASSHWALAGGDSGANVLTF.

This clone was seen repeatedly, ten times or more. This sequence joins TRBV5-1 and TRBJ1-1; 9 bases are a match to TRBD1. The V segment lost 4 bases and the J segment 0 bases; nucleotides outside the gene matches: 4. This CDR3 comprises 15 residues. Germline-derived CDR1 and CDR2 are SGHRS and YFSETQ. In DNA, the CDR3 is TGCGCCAGCAGCACCCGGGACAGGGTGAACACTGAAGCTTTCTTT. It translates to CASSTRDRVNTEAFF.

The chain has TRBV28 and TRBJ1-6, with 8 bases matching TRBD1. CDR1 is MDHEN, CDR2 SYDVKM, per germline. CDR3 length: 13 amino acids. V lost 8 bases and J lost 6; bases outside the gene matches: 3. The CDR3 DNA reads TGTGCCAGCGGGGACAGGCCTAATTCACCCCTCCACTTT. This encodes CASGDRPNSPLHF.

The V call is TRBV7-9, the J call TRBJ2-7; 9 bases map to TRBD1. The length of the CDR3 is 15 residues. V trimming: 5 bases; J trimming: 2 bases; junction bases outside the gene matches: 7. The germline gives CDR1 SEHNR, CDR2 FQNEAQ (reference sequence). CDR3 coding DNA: TGTGCCAGCAGCCGAGCGGGACAGGGCCCCTACGAGCAGTACTTC. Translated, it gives CASSRAGQGPYEQYF.

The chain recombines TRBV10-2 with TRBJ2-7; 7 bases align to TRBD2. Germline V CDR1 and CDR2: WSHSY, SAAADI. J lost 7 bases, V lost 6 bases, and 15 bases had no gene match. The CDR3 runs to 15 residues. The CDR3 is CASSVSSGPLGEQYF. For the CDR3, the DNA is TGCGCCAGCAGCGTATCTAGCGGACCCTTGGGTGAGCAGTACTTC.

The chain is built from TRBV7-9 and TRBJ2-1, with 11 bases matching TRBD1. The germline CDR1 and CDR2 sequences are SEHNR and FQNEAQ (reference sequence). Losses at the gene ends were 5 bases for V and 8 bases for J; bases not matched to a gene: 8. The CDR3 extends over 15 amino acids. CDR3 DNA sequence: TGTGCCAGCAGCCTCGGACAGGGGGCTGAGGATGAGCAGTTCTTC. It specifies CASSLGQGAEDEQFF.

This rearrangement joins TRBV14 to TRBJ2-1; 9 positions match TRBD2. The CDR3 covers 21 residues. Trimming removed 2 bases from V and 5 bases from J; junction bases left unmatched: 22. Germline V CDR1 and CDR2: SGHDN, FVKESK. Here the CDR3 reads CASSQRVGLAGSDLENNEQFF. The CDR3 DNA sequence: TGTGCCAGCAGCCAAAGGGTGGGGCTAGCGGGATCCGACTTGGAGAACAATGAGCAGTTCTTC. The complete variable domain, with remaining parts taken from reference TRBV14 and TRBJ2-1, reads EAGVTQFPSHSVIEKGQTVTLRCDPISGHDNLYWYRRVMGKEIKFLLHFVKESKQDESGMPNNRFLAERTGGTYSTLKVQPAELEDSGVYFCASSQRVGLAGSDLENNEQFFGPGTRLTVL.

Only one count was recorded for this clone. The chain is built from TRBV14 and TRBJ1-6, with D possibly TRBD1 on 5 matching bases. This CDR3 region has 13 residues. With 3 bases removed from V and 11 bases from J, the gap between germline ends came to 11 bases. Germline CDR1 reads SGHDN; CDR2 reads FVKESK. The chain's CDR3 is CASSQSGGTPLHF. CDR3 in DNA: TGTGCCAGCAGCCAGTCCGGGGGAACACCCCTCCACTTT.